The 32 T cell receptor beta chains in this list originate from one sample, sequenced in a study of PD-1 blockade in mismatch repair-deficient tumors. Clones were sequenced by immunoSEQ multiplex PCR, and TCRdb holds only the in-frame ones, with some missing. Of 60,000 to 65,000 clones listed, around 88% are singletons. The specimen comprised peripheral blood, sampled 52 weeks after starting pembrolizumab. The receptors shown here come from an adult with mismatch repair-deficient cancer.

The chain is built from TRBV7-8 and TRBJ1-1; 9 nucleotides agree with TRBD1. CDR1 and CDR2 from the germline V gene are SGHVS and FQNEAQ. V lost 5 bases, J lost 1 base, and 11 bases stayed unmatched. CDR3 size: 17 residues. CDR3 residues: CASSGDRALMSNTEAFF. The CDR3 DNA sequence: TGTGCCAGCAGCGGGGACAGGGCCCTTATGTCGAACACTGAAGCTTTCTTT.

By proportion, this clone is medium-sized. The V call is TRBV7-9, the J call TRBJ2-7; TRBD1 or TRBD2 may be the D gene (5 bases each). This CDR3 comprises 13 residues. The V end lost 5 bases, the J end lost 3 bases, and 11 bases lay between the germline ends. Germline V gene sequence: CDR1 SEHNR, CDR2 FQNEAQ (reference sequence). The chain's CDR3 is CASSHGTDYEQYF. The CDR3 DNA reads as TGTGCCAGCAGCCACGGGACGGACTACGAGCAGTACTTC.

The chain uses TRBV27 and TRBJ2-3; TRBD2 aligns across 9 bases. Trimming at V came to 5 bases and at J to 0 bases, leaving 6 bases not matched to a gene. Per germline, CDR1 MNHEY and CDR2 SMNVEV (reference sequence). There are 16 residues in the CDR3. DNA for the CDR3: TGTGCCAGCAGTCCCCCAGGACTAGCGAGCACAGATACGCAGTATTTT. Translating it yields CASSPPGLASTDTQYF.

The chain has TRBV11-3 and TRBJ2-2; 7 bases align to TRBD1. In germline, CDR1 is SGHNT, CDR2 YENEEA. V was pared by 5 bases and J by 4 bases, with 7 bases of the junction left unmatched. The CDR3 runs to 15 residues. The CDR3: CASSPRSGGTGELFF. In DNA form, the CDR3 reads TGTGCCAGCAGCCCGAGGTCAGGGGGCACCGGGGAGCTGTTTTTT.

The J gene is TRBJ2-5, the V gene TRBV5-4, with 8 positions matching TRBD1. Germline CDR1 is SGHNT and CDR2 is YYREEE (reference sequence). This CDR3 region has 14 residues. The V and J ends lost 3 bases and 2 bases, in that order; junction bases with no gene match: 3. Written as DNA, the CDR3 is TGTGCCAGCAGCTCTGACAGGGGACAAGAGACCCAGTACTTC. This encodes CASSSDRGQETQYF.

The CDR3 DNA sequence: TGTGCCAGCAGCTTCCGCAGAGACGGGGAGCTGTTTTTT. Translation: CASSFRRDGELFF. The V call is TRBV7-2, the J call TRBJ2-2, with unresolved D. Germline lookup yields CDR1 SGHTA and CDR2 FQGNSA. V gave up 3 bases and J gave up 7 bases, with 9 bases separating them. This CDR3 is 13 amino acids long. Complete variable domain (other parts from reference TRBV7-2 and TRBJ2-2): GAGVSQSPSNKVTEKGKDVELRCDPISGHTALYWYRQSLGQGLEFLIYFQGNSAPDKSGLPSDRFSAERTGGSVSTLTIQRTQQEDSAVYLCASSFRRDGELFFGEGSRLTVL.

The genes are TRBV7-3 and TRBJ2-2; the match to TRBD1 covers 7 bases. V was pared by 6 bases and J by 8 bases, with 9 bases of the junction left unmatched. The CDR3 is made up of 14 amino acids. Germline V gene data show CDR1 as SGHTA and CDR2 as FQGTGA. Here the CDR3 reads CASRGQGVAGELFF. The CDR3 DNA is TGTGCCAGCAGAGGGCAGGGGGTAGCAGGGGAGCTGTTTTTT. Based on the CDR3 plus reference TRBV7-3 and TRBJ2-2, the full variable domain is GAGVSQTPSNKVTEKGKYVELRCDPISGHTALYWYRQSLGQGPEFLIYFQGTGAADDSGLPNDRFFAVRPEGSVSTLKIQRTERGDSAVYLCASRGQGVAGELFFGEGSRLTVL.

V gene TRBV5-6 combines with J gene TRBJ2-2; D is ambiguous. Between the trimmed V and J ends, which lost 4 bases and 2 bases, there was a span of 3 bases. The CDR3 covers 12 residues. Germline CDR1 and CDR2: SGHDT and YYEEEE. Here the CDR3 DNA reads TGTGCCAGCAGCCCCAACACCGGGGAGCTGTTTTTT. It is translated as CASSPNTGELFF.

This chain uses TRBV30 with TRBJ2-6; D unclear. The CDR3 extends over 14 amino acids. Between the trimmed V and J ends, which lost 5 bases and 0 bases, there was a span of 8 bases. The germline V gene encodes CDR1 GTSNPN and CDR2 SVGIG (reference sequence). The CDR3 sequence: CAWEENSGANVLTF. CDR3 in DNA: TGTGCCTGGGAGGAAAACTCTGGGGCCAACGTCCTGACTTTC. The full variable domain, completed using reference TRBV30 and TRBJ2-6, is SQTIHQWPATLVQPVGSPLSLECTVEGTSNPNLYWYRQAAGRGLQLLFYSVGIGQISSEVPQNLSASRPQDRQFILSSKKLLLSDSGFYLCAWEENSGANVLTFGAGSRLTVL.

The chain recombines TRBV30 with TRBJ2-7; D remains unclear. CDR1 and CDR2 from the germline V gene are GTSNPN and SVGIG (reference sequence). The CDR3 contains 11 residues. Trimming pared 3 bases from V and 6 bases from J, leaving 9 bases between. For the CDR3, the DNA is TGTGCCTGGAGATGGGGTCGCGAGCAGTACTTC. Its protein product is CAWRWGREQYF.

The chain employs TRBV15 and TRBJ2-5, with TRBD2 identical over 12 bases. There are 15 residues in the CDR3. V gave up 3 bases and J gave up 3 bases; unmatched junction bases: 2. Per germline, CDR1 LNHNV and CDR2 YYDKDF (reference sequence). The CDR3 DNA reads TGTGCCACCAGCAGGGGACTAGCGGGCGAAGAGACCCAGTACTTC. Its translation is CATSRGLAGEETQYF.

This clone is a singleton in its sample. CDR3 in DNA: TGCGCCAGCAGCTTGGTTGGTCAGAACCGAGATACGCAGTATTTT. Amino acid sequence: CASSLVGQNRDTQYF. The rearrangement uses TRBV5-1 and TRBJ2-3; D not certain. Trimming took off 0 bases at V and 5 bases at J, with 13 bases between the two ends. In germline, CDR1 is SGHRS, CDR2 YFSETQ. The CDR3 is 15 residues long.

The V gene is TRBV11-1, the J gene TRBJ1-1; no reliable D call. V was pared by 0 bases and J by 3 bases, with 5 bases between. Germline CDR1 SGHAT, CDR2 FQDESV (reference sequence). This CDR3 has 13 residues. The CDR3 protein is CASSLAWDTEAFF. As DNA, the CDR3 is TGTGCCAGCAGCTTAGCTTGGGACACTGAAGCTTTCTTT. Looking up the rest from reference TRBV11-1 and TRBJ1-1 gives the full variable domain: EAEVAQSPRYKITEKSQAVAFWCDPISGHATLYWYRQILGQGPELLVQFQDESVVDDSQLPKDRFSAERLKGVDSTLKIQPAELGDSAMYLCASSLAWDTEAFFGQGTRLTVV.

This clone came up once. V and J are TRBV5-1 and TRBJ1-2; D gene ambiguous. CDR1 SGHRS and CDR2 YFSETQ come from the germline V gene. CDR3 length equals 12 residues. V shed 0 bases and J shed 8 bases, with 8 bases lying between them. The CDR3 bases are TGCGCCAGCAGCTTGGTAGGCGGGGGCTACACCTTC. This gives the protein CASSLVGGGYTF.

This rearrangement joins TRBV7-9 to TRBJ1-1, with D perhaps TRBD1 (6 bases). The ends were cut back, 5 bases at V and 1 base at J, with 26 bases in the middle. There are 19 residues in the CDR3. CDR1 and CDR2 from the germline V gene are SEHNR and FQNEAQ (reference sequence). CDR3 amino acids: CASSRRGGADPRPNTEAFF. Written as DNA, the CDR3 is TGTGCCAGCAGCCGACGTGGGGGCGCCGACCCCCGACCGAACACTGAAGCTTTCTTT.

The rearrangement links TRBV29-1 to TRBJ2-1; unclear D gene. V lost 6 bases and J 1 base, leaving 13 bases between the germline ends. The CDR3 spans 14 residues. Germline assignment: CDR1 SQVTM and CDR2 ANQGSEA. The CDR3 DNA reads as TGCAGCGTAGCTGGGTCTCATTCCTACAATGAGCAGTTCTTC. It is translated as CSVAGSHSYNEQFF.

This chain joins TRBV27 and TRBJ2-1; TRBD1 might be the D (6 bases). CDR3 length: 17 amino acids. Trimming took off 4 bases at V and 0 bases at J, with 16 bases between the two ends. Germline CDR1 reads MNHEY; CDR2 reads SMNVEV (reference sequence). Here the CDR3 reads CASSWGRVSGSYNEQFF. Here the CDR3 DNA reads TGTGCCAGCAGTTGGGGGCGGGTCTCGGGCTCCTACAATGAGCAGTTCTTC.

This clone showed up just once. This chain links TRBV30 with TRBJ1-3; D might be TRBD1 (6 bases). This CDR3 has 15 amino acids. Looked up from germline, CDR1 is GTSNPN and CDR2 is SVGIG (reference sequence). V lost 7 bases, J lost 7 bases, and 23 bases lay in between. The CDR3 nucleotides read TGTGCCTACAACCTAGGACAGCGAACTTCGAACACCATATATTTT. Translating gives CAYNLGQRTSNTIYF.

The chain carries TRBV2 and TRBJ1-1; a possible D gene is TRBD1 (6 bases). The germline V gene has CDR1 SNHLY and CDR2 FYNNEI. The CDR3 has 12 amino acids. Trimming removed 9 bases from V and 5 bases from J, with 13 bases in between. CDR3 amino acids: CASPTGLTEAFF. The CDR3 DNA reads TGTGCCAGTCCTACAGGGCTGACTGAAGCTTTCTTT.

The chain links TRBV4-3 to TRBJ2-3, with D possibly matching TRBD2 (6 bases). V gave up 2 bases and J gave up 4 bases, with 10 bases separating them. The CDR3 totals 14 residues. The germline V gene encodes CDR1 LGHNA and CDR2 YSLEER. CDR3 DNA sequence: TGCGCCAGCAGCCAAACGGGAGTGGCAGATACGCAGTATTTT. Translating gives CASSQTGVADTQYF.

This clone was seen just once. CDR3 nucleotide sequence: TGTGCCAGCTTTGGGTCGGGGGACAGGGTCACCCCTAATGAAAAACTGTTTTTT. Amino acid sequence: CASFGSGDRVTPNEKLFF. The chain uses TRBV2 and TRBJ1-4; 9 bases are a match to TRBD1. The CDR3 runs 18 residues. J gave up 3 bases and V 8 bases, and 16 bases lay outside the gene matches. Germline lookup yields CDR1 SNHLY and CDR2 FYNNEI.

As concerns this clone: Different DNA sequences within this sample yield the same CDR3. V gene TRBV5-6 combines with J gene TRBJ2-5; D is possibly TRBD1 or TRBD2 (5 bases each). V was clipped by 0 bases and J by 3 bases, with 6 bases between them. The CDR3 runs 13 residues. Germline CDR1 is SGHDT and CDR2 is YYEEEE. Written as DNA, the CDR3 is TGTGCCAGCAGCTTGGGAGGGGAAGAGACCCAGTACTTC. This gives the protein CASSLGGEETQYF.

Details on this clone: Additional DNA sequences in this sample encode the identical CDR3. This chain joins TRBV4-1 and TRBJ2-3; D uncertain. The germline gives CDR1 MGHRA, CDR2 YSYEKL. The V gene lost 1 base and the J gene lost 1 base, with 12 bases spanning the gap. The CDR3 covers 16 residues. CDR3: CASSQVPERGTDTQYF. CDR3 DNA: TGCGCCAGCAGCCAAGTGCCAGAACGTGGCACAGATACGCAGTATTTT.

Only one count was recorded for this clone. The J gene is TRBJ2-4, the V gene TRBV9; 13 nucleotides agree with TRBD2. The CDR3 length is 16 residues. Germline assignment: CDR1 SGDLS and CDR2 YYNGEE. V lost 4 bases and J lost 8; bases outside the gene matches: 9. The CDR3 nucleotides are TGTGCCAGCAGCCCGGAGACTAGCGGGGGGAGGGACATTCAGTACTTC. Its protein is CASSPETSGGRDIQYF.

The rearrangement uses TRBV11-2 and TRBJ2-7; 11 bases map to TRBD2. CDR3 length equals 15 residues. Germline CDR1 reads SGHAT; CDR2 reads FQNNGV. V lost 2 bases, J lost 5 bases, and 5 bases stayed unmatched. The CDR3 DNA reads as TGTGCCAGCAGCTTACCCTTTAGCGGGAGGGACGAGCAGTACTTC. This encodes CASSLPFSGRDEQYF.

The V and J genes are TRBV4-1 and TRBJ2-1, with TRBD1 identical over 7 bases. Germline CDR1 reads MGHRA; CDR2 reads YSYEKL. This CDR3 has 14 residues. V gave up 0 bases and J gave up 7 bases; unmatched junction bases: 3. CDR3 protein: CASSQDPGGNEQFF. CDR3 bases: TGCGCCAGCAGCCAAGACCCAGGGGGAAATGAGCAGTTCTTC.

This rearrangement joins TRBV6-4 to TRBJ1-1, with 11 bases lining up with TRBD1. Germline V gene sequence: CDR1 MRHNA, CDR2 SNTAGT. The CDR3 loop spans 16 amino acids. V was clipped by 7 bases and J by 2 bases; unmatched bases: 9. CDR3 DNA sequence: TGTGCCAGCAAGGCCAGCGGACAGGGGGCAAACACTGAAGCTTTCTTT. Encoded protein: CASKASGQGANTEAFF.

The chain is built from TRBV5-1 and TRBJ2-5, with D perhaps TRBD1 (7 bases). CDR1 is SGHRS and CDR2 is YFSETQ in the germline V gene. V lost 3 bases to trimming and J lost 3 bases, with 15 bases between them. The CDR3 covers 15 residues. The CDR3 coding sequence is TGCGCCAGCAGCTCCACATCCAGGGGGGAAGAGACCCAGTACTTC. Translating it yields CASSSTSRGEETQYF.

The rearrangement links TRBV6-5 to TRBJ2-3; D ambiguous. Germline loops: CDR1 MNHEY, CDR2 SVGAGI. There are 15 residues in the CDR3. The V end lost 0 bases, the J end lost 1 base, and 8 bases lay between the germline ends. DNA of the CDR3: TGTGCCAGCAGTTACTCGCCAGGCGGCACAGATACGCAGTATTTT. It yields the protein CASSYSPGGTDTQYF.

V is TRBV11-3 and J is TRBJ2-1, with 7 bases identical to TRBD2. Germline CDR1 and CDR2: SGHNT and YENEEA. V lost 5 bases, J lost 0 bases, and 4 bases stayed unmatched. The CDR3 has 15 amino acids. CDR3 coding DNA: TGTGCCAGCAGCCAGGGACTACACTCCTACAATGAGCAGTTCTTC. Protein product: CASSQGLHSYNEQFF.

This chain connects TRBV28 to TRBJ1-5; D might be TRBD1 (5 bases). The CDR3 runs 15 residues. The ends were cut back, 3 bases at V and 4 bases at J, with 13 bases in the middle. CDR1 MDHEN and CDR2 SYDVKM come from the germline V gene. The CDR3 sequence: CASSLSTGANQPQHF. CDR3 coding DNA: TGTGCCAGCAGTTTGTCCACAGGCGCGAATCAGCCCCAGCATTTT. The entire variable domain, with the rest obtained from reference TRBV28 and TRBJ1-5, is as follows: DVKVTQSSRYLVKRTGEKVFLECVQDMDHENMFWYRQDPGLGLRLIYFSYDVKMKEKGDIPEGYSVSREKKERFSLILESASTNQTSMYLCASSLSTGANQPQHFGDGTRLSIL.

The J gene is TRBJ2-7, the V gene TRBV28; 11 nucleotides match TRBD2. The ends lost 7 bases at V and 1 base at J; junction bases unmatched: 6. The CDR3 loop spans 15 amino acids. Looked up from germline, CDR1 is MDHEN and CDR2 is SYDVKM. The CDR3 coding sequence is TGTGCCAGCATATCCCTAGCGGGAGGTTCCTACGAGCAGTACTTC. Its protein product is CASISLAGGSYEQYF.